These 32 T cell receptor beta chains originate from one sample sequenced in a study of PD-1 blockade in classical Hodgkin lymphoma. The time point is: newly diagnosed, previously untreated cHL patient sample. Sequencing was performed with immunoSEQ multiplex PCR; in TCRdb, only in-frame clones are kept and a portion is missing. Of about 33,000 clones listed, roughly 92% are singletons. The sample was peripheral blood mononuclear cells (PBMCs). These receptors originate from a human donor with classical Hodgkin lymphoma.

The chain combines TRBV2 with TRBJ2-7; tentatively, D is TRBD1 (5 bases). Germline V CDR1 and CDR2: SNHLY, FYNNEI. This CDR3 region has 15 residues. The V end was cut by 2 bases, the J end by 3 bases, with 14 bases between. Here the CDR3 reads CASSELTERVYEQYF. The CDR3 DNA sequence: TGTGCCAGCAGTGAATTGACAGAGAGAGTCTACGAGCAGTACTTC.

This chain connects TRBV28 to TRBJ2-7; 7 bases agree with TRBD1. This CDR3 spans 15 amino acids. The J segment lost 2 bases and the V segment lost 6 bases, leaving 10 bases of the junction unmatched. Germline V gene lookup returns CDR1 MDHEN and CDR2 SYDVKM. The CDR3 sequence is CASRLLQGQPYEQYF. For the CDR3, the DNA is TGTGCCAGCAGGCTACTCCAGGGACAGCCCTACGAGCAGTACTTC. The variable domain in full, with the rest retrieved from reference TRBV28 and TRBJ2-7, is DVKVTQSSRYLVKRTGEKVFLECVQDMDHENMFWYRQDPGLGLRLIYFSYDVKMKEKGDIPEGYSVSREKKERFSLILESASTNQTSMYLCASRLLQGQPYEQYFGPGTRLTVT.

In this sample, this clone turned up once. V and J are TRBV19 and TRBJ1-6; possibly TRBD1 for D (5 bases). The CDR3 totals 17 residues. The germline V gene has CDR1 LNHDA and CDR2 SQIVND (reference sequence). V lost 4 bases and J lost 0, with 13 bases in between. The CDR3 DNA reads TGTGCCAGTAGTACCGGGACGCCTAGCTCCTATAATTCACCCCTCCACTTT. Protein product: CASSTGTPSSYNSPLHF. Full variable domain (remainder filled in from reference TRBV19 and TRBJ1-6): DGGITQSPKYLFRKEGQNVTLSCEQNLNHDAMYWYRQDPGQGLRLIYYSQIVNDFQKGDIAEGYSVSREKKESFPLTVTSAQKNPTAFYLCASSTGTPSSYNSPLHFGNGTRLTVT.

The chain uses TRBV4-1 and TRBJ2-7, with 8 positions matching TRBD1. Trimming at V came to 1 base and at J to 2 bases, leaving 1 base not matched to a gene. The CDR3 length is 14 residues. Germline loops: CDR1 MGHRA, CDR2 YSYEKL. In DNA form, the CDR3 reads TGCGCCAGCAGCCAAGGGACAGGGACCTACGAGCAGTACTTC. Translation: CASSQGTGTYEQYF.

V and J are TRBV19 and TRBJ1-3; a possible D gene is TRBD1 (5 bases). The CDR3 sequence is 15 residues long. V was shortened by 6 bases and J by 7 bases, with 19 bases between the two germline ends. CDR1 LNHDA and CDR2 SQIVND come from the germline V gene (reference sequence). The CDR3 region has the DNA TGTGCCAGTAGCCTCTTCGGGGGAGGTAGTAACACCATATATTTT. Translating it yields CASSLFGGGSNTIYF.

The chain has TRBV9 and TRBJ2-1; the D gene is possibly TRBD1 (5 bases). Trimming shortened V by 1 base and J by 4 bases, and 12 bases separated the two germline ends. The germline V gene encodes CDR1 SGDLS and CDR2 YYNGEE. The length of the CDR3 is 15 residues. The CDR3 sequence is CASSVFTGPYNEQFF. The CDR3 DNA reads as TGTGCCAGCAGCGTATTTACAGGTCCATACAATGAGCAGTTCTTC.

The count of this clone is one. This chain connects TRBV2 to TRBJ2-1; D uncertain. The length of the CDR3 is 14 residues. Germline CDR1 SNHLY, CDR2 FYNNEI. Trimming took off 10 bases at V and 6 bases at J, with 19 bases between the two ends. The CDR3 DNA is TGTGCCACCTTTTACAGAGACCCCTCCAATGAGCAGTTCTTC. Translated, it gives CATFYRDPSNEQFF.

V and J are TRBV19 and TRBJ1-1, with D possibly TRBD1 on 5 matching bases. Germline loops: CDR1 LNHDA, CDR2 SQIVND (reference sequence). V gave up 1 base and J gave up 0 bases, with 12 bases separating them. CDR3 size: 16 residues. CDR3 loop: CASSIAGGVMNTEAFF. The CDR3 DNA reads as TGTGCCAGTAGTATAGCCGGAGGGGTGATGAACACTGAAGCTTTCTTT. Variable domain in full (rest from reference TRBV19 and TRBJ1-1): DGGITQSPKYLFRKEGQNVTLSCEQNLNHDAMYWYRQDPGQGLRLIYYSQIVNDFQKGDIAEGYSVSREKKESFPLTVTSAQKNPTAFYLCASSIAGGVMNTEAFFGQGTRLTVV.

V is TRBV18 and J is TRBJ2-5; 7 bases are a match to TRBD2. With V trimmed by 5 bases and J by 5 bases, 5 bases remained unmatched. CDR1 is KGHSH and CDR2 is LQKENI in the germline V gene. This CDR3 spans 13 amino acids. The CDR3: CASSSSGEETQYF. The CDR3 nucleotides read TGTGCCAGCTCATCTAGCGGTGAGGAGACCCAGTACTTC.

V gene TRBV11-3 combines with J gene TRBJ2-1; tentative D call: TRBD2 (6 bases). V shed 4 bases and J shed 0 bases, with 16 bases lying between them. The germline gives CDR1 SGHNT, CDR2 YENEEA. CDR3 size: 17 residues. CDR3 bases: TGTGCCAGCAGCTCGGGCGGGGCTTCGAGCTCCTACAATGAGCAGTTCTTC. Its translation: CASSSGGASSSYNEQFF.

This chain links TRBV2 with TRBJ1-2; D gene ambiguous. There are 12 residues in the CDR3. With 6 bases removed from V and 8 bases from J, the gap between germline ends came to 13 bases. Germline CDR1 SNHLY, CDR2 FYNNEI. In DNA form, the CDR3 reads TGTGCCAGCAGCGATTATACGGAAGGCTACACCTTC. It translates to CASSDYTEGYTF.

The CDR3 coding sequence is TGTGCCAGCAGTTCCCGTGGACAGGGGAGGTACAATGAGCAGTTCTTC. It specifies CASSSRGQGRYNEQFF. The J gene is TRBJ2-1, the V gene TRBV27, with TRBD1 matching 9 bases. The length of the CDR3 is 16 residues. The ends lost 4 bases at V and 4 bases at J; junction bases unmatched: 8. CDR1 is MNHEY and CDR2 is SMNVEV in the germline V gene (reference sequence).

CDR3 sequence (DNA): TGTGCCAGCAGTTTACGGGGGACCTACGAGCAGTACTTC. It specifies CASSLRGTYEQYF. The V call is TRBV27, the J call TRBJ2-7, with D possibly being TRBD2 (6 bases). The germline CDR1 and CDR2 sequences are MNHEY and SMNVEV (reference sequence). The CDR3 has 13 amino acids. V lost 2 bases and J 2 bases, leaving 7 bases between the germline ends.

This clone has only one observation. The genes are TRBV6-5 and TRBJ1-1; tentatively, D is TRBD1 (5 bases). Germline V gene lookup returns CDR1 MNHEY and CDR2 SVGAGI. With 2 bases removed from V and 5 bases from J, the gap between germline ends came to 9 bases. CDR3 length equals 13 residues. The CDR3 DNA reads TGTGCCAGCAGTTACGGGGGGTGGACTGAAGCTTTCTTT. This translates into CASSYGGWTEAFF.

This rearrangement joins TRBV11-2 to TRBJ2-7; TRBD2 matches at 8 bases. The CDR3 totals 15 residues. V trimming: 4 bases; J trimming: 1 base; junction bases outside the gene matches: 6. Germline V CDR1 and CDR2: SGHAT, FQNNGV. For the CDR3, the DNA is TGTGCCAGCAGCTCCCTCCGGGGGGGATCCTACGAGCAGTACTTC. This translates into CASSSLRGGSYEQYF.

The chain is built from TRBV4-3 and TRBJ2-3; 13 bases line up with TRBD2. CDR1 is LGHNA and CDR2 is YSLEER in the germline V gene. J lost 4 bases, V lost 4 bases, and 8 bases had no gene match. The CDR3 is 17 residues long. As DNA, the CDR3 is TGCGCCAGCAGCCGACAGACTAGCGGGGGGCCTGCAGATACGCAGTATTTT. Its protein product is CASSRQTSGGPADTQYF.

The rearrangement links TRBV7-9 to TRBJ2-4; the match to TRBD1 covers 8 bases. This CDR3 spans 17 amino acids. Looked up from germline, CDR1 is SEHNR and CDR2 is FQNEAQ (reference sequence). After removal of 3 bases from V and 1 base from J, the junction contained 8 bases not matched to a gene. DNA of the CDR3: TGTGCCAGCAGCTTCGGTTTACGGGACAGGGCCAAAAACATTCAGTACTTC. Protein product: CASSFGLRDRAKNIQYF.

The chain combines TRBV5-4 with TRBJ2-5, with 8 bases identical to TRBD2. CDR3 length: 16 residues. Germline assignment: CDR1 SGHNT and CDR2 YYREEE (reference sequence). V lost 4 bases and J lost 5; bases outside the gene matches: 13. CDR3 DNA sequence: TGTGCCAGCAGCGCAAGCTGGACTCCGGGGGGGGAGACCCAGTACTTC. Its protein product is CASSASWTPGGETQYF.

This chain uses TRBV2 with TRBJ2-2, with 10 bases lining up with TRBD2. Germline V gene sequence: CDR1 SNHLY, CDR2 FYNNEI. V was pared by 10 bases and J by 7 bases, with 12 bases of the junction left unmatched. The CDR3 is made up of 15 amino acids. CDR3 loop: CATQMGAGGIGELFF. For the CDR3, the DNA is TGTGCCACCCAAATGGGAGCGGGAGGGATCGGGGAGCTGTTTTTT.

The genes are TRBV5-5 and TRBJ1-1; D ambiguous. Germline V lookup: CDR1 SGHKS, CDR2 YYEKEE (reference sequence). Trimming took 0 bases from V and 8 from J, leaving 11 bases between them. The CDR3 length is 13 residues. The CDR3 protein is CASSLAWQVEAFF. As DNA, the CDR3 is TGTGCCAGCAGCTTGGCCTGGCAGGTAGAAGCTTTCTTT.

This chain joins TRBV10-1 and TRBJ1-5; no definite D call. CDR3 length equals 12 residues. Germline CDR1 is WNHNN and CDR2 is SYGVQD (reference sequence). Trimming cost V 9 bases and J 5 bases, with 11 bases left between them. The CDR3 DNA reads TGCGCCAGGATACAGATTGATCAGCCCCAGCATTTT. Residues: CARIQIDQPQHF.

The chain recombines TRBV7-3 with TRBJ2-5, with TRBD1 matching over 10 bases. The CDR3 spans 15 residues. V lost 3 bases to trimming and J lost 5 bases; unmatched junction nucleotides: 6. The germline V gene encodes CDR1 SGHTA and CDR2 FQGTGA. The CDR3 nucleotides read TGTGCCAGCAGCTTGGGACAGGGGTCCCGGGAGACCCAGTACTTC. This sequence encodes CASSLGQGSRETQYF.

The V and J genes are TRBV6-1 and TRBJ1-2; D is possibly TRBD1 (5 bases). The germline V gene encodes CDR1 MNHNS and CDR2 SASEGT. This CDR3 region has 12 residues. V dropped 6 bases and J dropped 5 bases, with 10 bases sitting between them. The CDR3 sequence: CASRLSGYGYTF. CDR3 DNA: TGTGCCAGCAGATTATCAGGGTATGGCTACACCTTC.

The chain uses TRBV5-5 and TRBJ2-5; D is uncertain. Germline CDR1 reads SGHKS; CDR2 reads YYEKEE (reference sequence). The CDR3 extends over 11 amino acids. V was clipped by 4 bases and J by 1 base, with 2 bases between them. The CDR3 nucleotides are TGTGCCAGCAGCACCCAAGAGACCCAGTACTTC. This codes for CASSTQETQYF.

The rearrangement uses TRBV6-1 and TRBJ1-1; D unclear. The CDR3 has 14 residues. CDR1 MNHNS and CDR2 SASEGT come from the germline V gene. Trimming removed 3 bases at V and 0 bases at J, with 8 bases between. In DNA form, the CDR3 reads TGTGCCAGCAGTGAGGCACGGATGAACACTGAAGCTTTCTTT. Amino acids: CASSEARMNTEAFF.

The chain has TRBV18 and TRBJ1-1; D ambiguous. Germline V gene sequence: CDR1 KGHSH, CDR2 LQKENI. V was clipped by 1 base and J by 6 bases, with 18 bases between them. This CDR3 has 16 residues. CDR3 protein: CASSPRHPLGTPEAFF. The CDR3 DNA is TGTGCCAGCTCACCACGACATCCTCTGGGAACGCCTGAAGCTTTCTTT.

The CDR3 loop reads CASSQDRGGDTEAFF. The CDR3 DNA reads as TGCGCCAGCAGCCAAGATAGGGGAGGGGACACTGAAGCTTTCTTT. The chain is built from TRBV4-1 and TRBJ1-1, with D possibly being TRBD1 (5 bases). Germline V CDR1 and CDR2: MGHRA, YSYEKL. Deletions cut 0 bases from V and 3 bases from J, with 11 bases between. The length of the CDR3 is 15 residues.

This chain links TRBV19 with TRBJ2-5, with 7 nucleotides matching TRBD2. The CDR3 consists of 15 residues. Per germline, CDR1 LNHDA and CDR2 SQIVND (reference sequence). The V segment lost 3 bases and the J segment 1 base; nucleotides outside the gene matches: 5. CDR3 sequence reads: CASSIAGALQETQYF. DNA for the CDR3: TGTGCCAGTAGTATTGCGGGAGCACTCCAAGAGACCCAGTACTTC. Together with reference TRBV19 and TRBJ2-5, the CDR3 gives the full variable domain: DGGITQSPKYLFRKEGQNVTLSCEQNLNHDAMYWYRQDPGQGLRLIYYSQIVNDFQKGDIAEGYSVSREKKESFPLTVTSAQKNPTAFYLCASSIAGALQETQYFGPGTRLLVL.

This chain uses TRBV19 with TRBJ1-5; 8 bases are shared with TRBD1. The CDR3 consists of 15 residues. Germline lookup yields CDR1 LNHDA and CDR2 SQIVND (reference sequence). Trimming removed 6 bases from V and 3 bases from J; junction bases left unmatched: 7. The CDR3 DNA is TGTGCCAGTAGGCCTCAGACAGGGGACAATCAGCCCCAGCATTTT. This sequence encodes CASRPQTGDNQPQHF.

The chain links TRBV4-1 to TRBJ2-7; the match to TRBD1 covers 8 bases. CDR3 length equals 15 residues. Germline CDR1 reads MGHRA; CDR2 reads YSYEKL. The V segment lost 4 bases and the J segment 0 bases; nucleotides outside the gene matches: 5. In nucleotides, the CDR3 is TGCGCCAGCAGCCTTACAGGGGGGAGCTCCTACGAGCAGTACTTC. Amino acid sequence: CASSLTGGSSYEQYF.

The J gene is TRBJ2-5, the V gene TRBV7-2; possibly TRBD1 for D (7 bases). The CDR3 sequence is 16 residues long. The V and J ends lost 1 base and 4 bases respectively, with 16 bases between them. Germline CDR1 SGHTA, CDR2 FQGNSA. CDR3 DNA: TGTGCCAGCAGCTTAGAGGACAGGTGGGGGGCAGAGACCCAGTACTTC. It encodes CASSLEDRWGAETQYF.

The V gene is TRBV18, the J gene TRBJ1-2; D is undetermined. With 3 bases removed from V and 2 bases from J, the gap between germline ends came to 13 bases. This CDR3 is built from 15 residues. The germline CDR1 and CDR2 sequences are KGHSH and LQKENI. This CDR3 is CASSPTEGANYGYTF. In DNA form, the CDR3 reads TGTGCCAGCTCACCGACGGAGGGTGCAAACTATGGCTACACCTTC.